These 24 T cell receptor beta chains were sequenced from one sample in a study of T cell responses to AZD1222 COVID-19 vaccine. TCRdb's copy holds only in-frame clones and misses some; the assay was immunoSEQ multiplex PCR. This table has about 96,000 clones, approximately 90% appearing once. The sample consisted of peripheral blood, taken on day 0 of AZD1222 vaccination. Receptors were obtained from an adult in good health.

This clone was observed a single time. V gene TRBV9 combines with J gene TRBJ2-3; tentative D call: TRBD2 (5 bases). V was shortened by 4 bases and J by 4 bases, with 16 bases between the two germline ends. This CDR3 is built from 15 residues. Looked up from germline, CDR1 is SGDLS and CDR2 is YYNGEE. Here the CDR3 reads CASSPQYGRADTQYF. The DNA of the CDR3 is TGTGCCAGCAGCCCTCAGTATGGGCGGGCAGATACGCAGTATTTT.

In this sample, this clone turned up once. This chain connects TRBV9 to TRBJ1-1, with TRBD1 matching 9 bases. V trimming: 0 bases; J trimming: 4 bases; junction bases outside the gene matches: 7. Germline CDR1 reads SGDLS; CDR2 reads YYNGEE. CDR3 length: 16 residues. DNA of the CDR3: TGTGCCAGCAGCGTAGGGACAGGGGCGGTGGGCACTGAAGCTTTCTTT. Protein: CASSVGTGAVGTEAFF.

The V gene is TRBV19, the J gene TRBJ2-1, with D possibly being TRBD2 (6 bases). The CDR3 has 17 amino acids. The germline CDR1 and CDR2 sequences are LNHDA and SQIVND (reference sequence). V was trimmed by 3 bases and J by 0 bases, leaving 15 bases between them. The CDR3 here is CASSMGGWEGSYNEQFF. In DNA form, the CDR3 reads TGTGCCAGTAGTATGGGAGGATGGGAAGGCTCCTACAATGAGCAGTTCTTC.

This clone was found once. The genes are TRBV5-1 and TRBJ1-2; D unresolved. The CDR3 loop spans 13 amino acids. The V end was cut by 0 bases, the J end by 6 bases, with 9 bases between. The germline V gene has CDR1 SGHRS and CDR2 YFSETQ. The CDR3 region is CASSLDGNDGYTF. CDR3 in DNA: TGCGCCAGCAGCTTGGACGGAAATGATGGCTACACCTTC. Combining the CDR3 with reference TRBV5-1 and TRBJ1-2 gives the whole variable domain KAGVTQTPRYLIKTRGQQVTLSCSPISGHRSVSWYQQTPGQGLQFLFEYFSETQRNKGNFPGRFSGRQFSNSRSEMNVSTLELGDSALYLCASSLDGNDGYTFGSGTRLTVV.

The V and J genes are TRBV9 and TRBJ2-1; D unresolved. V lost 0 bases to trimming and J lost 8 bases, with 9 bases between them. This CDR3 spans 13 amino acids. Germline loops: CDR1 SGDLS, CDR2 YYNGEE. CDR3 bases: TGTGCCAGCAGCGTAGAGGTATGGGATGAGCAGTTCTTC. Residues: CASSVEVWDEQFF.

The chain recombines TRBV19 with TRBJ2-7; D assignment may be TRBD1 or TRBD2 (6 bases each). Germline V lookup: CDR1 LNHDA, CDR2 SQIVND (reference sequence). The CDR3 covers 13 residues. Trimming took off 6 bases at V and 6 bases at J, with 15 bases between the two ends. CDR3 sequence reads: CASSNAGGLEQYF. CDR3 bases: TGTGCCAGTAGCAATGCCGGGGGCCTCGAGCAGTACTTC.

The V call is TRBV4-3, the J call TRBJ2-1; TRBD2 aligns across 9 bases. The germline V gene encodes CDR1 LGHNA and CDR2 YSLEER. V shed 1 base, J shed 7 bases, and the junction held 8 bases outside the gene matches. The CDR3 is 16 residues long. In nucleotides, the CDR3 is TGCGCCAGCAGCCAAGCAATGGCGGGAGGGCCAAATGAGCAGTTCTTC. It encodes CASSQAMAGGPNEQFF.

CDR3 amino acids: CASSHPSGTGGEKLFF. The DNA for the CDR3 is TGTGCCAGCAGCCATCCGTCGGGGACGGGCGGGGAAAAACTGTTTTTT. The J gene is TRBJ1-4, the V gene TRBV3-1 (or the pseudogene TRBV3-2), with D possibly being TRBD1 (5 bases). The V gene lost 3 bases and the J gene lost 8 bases, with 19 bases spanning the gap. CDR1 is LGHDT, CDR2 YNNKEL, per germline (reference sequence). The CDR3 spans 16 residues.

The CDR3 DNA is TGTGCCAGTAGTATTTGGGGGACAGGAGCCAAAAACATTCAGTACTTC. Protein sequence: CASSIWGTGAKNIQYF. The gene calls are TRBV19 and TRBJ2-4; TRBD1 matches 8 bases. Germline V CDR1 and CDR2: LNHDA, SQIVND (reference sequence). V was pared by 3 bases and J by 0 bases, with 4 bases of the junction left unmatched. This CDR3 contains 16 residues.

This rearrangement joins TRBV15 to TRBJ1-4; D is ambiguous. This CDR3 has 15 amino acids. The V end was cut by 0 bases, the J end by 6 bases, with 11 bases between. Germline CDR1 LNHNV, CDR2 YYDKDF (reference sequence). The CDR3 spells CATSRDRQVYEKLFF. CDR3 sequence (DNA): TGTGCCACCAGCAGAGATCGACAAGTTTATGAAAAACTGTTTTTT.

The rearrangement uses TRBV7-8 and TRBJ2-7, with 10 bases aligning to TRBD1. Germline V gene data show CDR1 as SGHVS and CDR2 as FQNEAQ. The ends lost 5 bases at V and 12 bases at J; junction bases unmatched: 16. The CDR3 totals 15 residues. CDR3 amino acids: CASSQQRTGGIGWYF. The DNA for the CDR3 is TGTGCCAGCAGCCAGCAAAGGACAGGGGGGATTGGGTGGTACTTC.

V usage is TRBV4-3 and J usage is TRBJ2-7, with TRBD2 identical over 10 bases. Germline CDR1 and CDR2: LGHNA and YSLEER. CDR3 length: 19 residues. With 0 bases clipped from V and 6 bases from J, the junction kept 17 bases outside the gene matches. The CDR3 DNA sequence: TGCGCCAGCAGCCAAGACGACAGGGTTGCGAGCGGGAGGGCCCTCGAGCAGTACTTC. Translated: CASSQDDRVASGRALEQYF.

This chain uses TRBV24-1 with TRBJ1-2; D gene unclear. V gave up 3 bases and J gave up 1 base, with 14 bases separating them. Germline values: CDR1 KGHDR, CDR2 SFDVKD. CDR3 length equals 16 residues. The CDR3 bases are TGTGCCACCAGTGATCCTGAAGGCGAGGGTAACTATGGCTACACCTTC. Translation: CATSDPEGEGNYGYTF.

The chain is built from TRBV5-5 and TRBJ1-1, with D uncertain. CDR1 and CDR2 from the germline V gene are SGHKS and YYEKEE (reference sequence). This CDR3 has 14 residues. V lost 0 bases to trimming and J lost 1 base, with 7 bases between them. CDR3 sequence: CASSLGISNTEAFF. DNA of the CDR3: TGTGCCAGCAGCTTGGGTATTTCGAACACTGAAGCTTTCTTT. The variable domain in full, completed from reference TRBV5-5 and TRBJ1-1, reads DAGVTQSPTHLIKTRGQQVTLRCSPISGHKSVSWYQQVLGQGPQFIFQYYEKEERGRGNFPDRFSARQFPNYSSELNVNALLLGDSALYLCASSLGISNTEAFFGQGTRLTVV.

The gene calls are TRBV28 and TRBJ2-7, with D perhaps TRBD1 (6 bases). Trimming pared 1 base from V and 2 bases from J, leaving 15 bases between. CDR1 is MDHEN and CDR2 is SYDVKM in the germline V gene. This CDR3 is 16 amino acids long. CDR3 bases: TGTGCCAGCAGTTTATTCGGCAGGGACATAACCTACGAGCAGTACTTC. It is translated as CASSLFGRDITYEQYF.

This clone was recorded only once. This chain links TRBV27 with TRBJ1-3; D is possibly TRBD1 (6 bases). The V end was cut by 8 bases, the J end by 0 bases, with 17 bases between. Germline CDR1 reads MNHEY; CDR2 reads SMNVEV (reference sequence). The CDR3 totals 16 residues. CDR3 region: CASGPLGGPSGNTIYF. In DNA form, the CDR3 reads TGTGCCAGCGGACCCCTGGGGGGGCCCTCTGGAAACACCATATATTTT.

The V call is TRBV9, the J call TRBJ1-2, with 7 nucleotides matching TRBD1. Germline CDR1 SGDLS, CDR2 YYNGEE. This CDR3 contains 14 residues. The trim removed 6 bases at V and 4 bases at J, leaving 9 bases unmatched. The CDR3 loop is CASNPGQHSYGYTF. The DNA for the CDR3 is TGTGCCAGCAACCCGGGACAGCACTCCTATGGCTACACCTTC.

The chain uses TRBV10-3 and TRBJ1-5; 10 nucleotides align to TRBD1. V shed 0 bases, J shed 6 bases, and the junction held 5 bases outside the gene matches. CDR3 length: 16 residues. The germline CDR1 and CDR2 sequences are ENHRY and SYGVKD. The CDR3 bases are TGTGCCATCAGTGAGTCAGGGGACAGGGGCCGTCAGCCCCAGCATTTT. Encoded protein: CAISESGDRGRQPQHF.

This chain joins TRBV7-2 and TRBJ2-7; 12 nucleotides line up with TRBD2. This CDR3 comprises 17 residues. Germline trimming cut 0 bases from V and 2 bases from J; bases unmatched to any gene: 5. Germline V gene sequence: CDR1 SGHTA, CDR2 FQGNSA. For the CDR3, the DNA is TGTGCCAGCAGCTTAGCCGTCACTAGCGGGAGGACCTACGAGCAGTACTTC. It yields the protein CASSLAVTSGRTYEQYF.

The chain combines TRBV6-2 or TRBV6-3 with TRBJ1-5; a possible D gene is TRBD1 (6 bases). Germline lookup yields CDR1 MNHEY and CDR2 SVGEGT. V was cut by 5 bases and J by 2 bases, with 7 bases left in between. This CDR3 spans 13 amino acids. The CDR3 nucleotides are TGTGCCAGCAGTAGACAGGGCAATCAGCCCCAGCATTTT. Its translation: CASSRQGNQPQHF.

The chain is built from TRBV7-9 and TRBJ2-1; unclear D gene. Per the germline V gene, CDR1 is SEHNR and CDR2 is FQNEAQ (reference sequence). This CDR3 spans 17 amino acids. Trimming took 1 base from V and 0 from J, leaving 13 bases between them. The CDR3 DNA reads TGTGCCAGCAGCTTAGGAGTTCGATTAAGCTCCTACAATGAGCAGTTCTTC. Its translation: CASSLGVRLSSYNEQFF. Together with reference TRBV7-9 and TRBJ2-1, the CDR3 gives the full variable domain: DTGVSQNPRHKITKRGQNVTFRCDPISEHNRLYWYRQTLGQGPEFLTYFQNEAQLEKSRLLSDRFSAERPKGSFSTLEIQRTEQGDSAMYLCASSLGVRLSSYNEQFFGPGTRLTVL.

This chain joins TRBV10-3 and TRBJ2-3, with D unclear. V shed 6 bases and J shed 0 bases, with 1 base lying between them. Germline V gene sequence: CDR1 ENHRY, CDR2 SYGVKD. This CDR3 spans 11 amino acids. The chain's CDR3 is CAIRSTDTQYF. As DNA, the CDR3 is TGTGCCATCAGGAGCACAGATACGCAGTATTTT.

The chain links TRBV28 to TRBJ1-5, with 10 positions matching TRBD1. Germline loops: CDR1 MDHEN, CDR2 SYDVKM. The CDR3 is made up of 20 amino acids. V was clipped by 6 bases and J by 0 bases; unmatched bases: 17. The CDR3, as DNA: TGTGCCAGCAGGACCGGGACAGGGGCCCGTGGGTTATATAGCAATCAGCCCCAGCATTTT. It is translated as CASRTGTGARGLYSNQPQHF.

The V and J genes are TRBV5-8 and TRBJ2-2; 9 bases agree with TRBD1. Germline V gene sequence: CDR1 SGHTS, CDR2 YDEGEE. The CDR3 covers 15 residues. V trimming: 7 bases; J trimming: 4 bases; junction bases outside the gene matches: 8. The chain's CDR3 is CASLIGQGPTGELFF. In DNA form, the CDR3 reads TGTGCCAGCCTGATTGGACAGGGGCCCACCGGGGAGCTGTTTTTT.